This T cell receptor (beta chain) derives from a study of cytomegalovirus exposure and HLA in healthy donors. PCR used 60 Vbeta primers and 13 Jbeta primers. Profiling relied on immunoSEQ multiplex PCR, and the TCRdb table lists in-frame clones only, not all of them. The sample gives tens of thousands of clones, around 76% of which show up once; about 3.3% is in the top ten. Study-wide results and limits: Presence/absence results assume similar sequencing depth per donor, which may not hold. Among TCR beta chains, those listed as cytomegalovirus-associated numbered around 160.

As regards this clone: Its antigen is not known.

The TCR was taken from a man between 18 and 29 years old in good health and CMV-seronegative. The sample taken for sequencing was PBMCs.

The CDR3 DNA reads TGCGCCAGCAGCCGAGGACAGGGGGGAGGAAACACCATATATTTT. Protein product: CASSRGQGGGNTIYF. The chain is built from TRBV4-1 and TRBJ1-3, with 10 positions matching TRBD1. The V gene's germline CDR1 is MGHRA and CDR2 YSYEKL. J lost 4 bases, V lost 4 bases, and 4 bases had no gene match. The CDR3 totals 15 residues.